This entry lists 11 T cell receptor beta chains sequenced from one sample in a study of siplizumab effects on memory and regulatory T cells. Data came from immunoSEQ multiplex PCR; TCRdb stores just in-frame clones and leaves some out. The table has approximately 120,000 clones, around 92% seen once. The sequenced sample was Tregs sorted from blood. The receptors come from a human donor in good health.

The rearrangement uses TRBV6-6 and TRBJ1-2; TRBD1 agrees at 9 bases. Unmatched junction bases numbered 10, after V lost 6 bases and J lost 5 bases. CDR3 length equals 15 residues. Germline CDR1 reads MNHNY; CDR2 reads SVGAGI (reference sequence). CDR3 amino acids: CASSPGTGRWYGYTF. For the CDR3, the DNA is TGTGCCAGCAGCCCTGGGACAGGGCGTTGGTATGGCTACACCTTC.

Note on this clone: Within the sample, other DNA sequences also encode this same CDR3. The V call is TRBV18, the J call TRBJ2-5, with a possible D match to TRBD1 (5 bases). V was trimmed by 3 bases and J by 2 bases, leaving 7 bases between them. CDR3 length: 13 residues. Germline CDR1 is KGHSH and CDR2 is LQKENI. The DNA for the CDR3 is TGTGCCAGCTCACCGGGGCAGCAAGAGACCCAGTACTTC. Protein sequence: CASSPGQQETQYF.

The chain is built from TRBV5-5 and TRBJ1-1; D is unclear. V lost 3 bases to trimming and J lost 1 base, with 10 bases between them. Germline CDR1 reads SGHKS; CDR2 reads YYEKEE (reference sequence). The CDR3 runs to 14 residues. The DNA of the CDR3 is TGTGCCAGCAGCTCCTTTCCTGGGAACACTGAAGCTTTCTTT. This sequence encodes CASSSFPGNTEAFF.

V and J are TRBV27 and TRBJ2-7, with 9 bases matching TRBD2. Germline CDR1 MNHEY, CDR2 SMNVEV (reference sequence). V gave up 5 bases and J gave up 7 bases; unmatched junction bases: 12. CDR3 length: 15 residues. The CDR3 region is CASSPQGSGRQEQYF. In nucleotides, the CDR3 is TGTGCCAGCAGTCCCCAGGGGAGCGGGAGGCAGGAGCAGTACTTC.

This chain joins TRBV5-1 and TRBJ2-3; TRBD2 aligns across 12 bases. V was clipped by 1 base and J by 3 bases; unmatched bases: 6. This CDR3 is built from 17 residues. CDR1 is SGHRS, CDR2 YFSETQ, per germline. In nucleotides, the CDR3 is TGCGCCAGCAGCTTGCTACGACTAGCGGGAGAAACAGATACGCAGTATTTT. It codes for CASSLLRLAGETDTQYF.

The chain links TRBV6-5 to TRBJ1-3; 8 bases match TRBD1. This CDR3 comprises 13 residues. CDR1 MNHEY and CDR2 SVGAGI come from the germline V gene. V gave up 6 bases and J gave up 7 bases; unmatched junction bases: 5. CDR3 sequence: CASRTGVGNTIYF. The DNA for the CDR3 is TGTGCCAGCAGGACAGGGGTCGGGAACACCATATATTTT.

This clone was detected a few times. The V and J genes are TRBV14 and TRBJ1-2, with TRBD1 matching 7 bases. The V and J ends lost 2 bases and 13 bases, in that order; junction bases with no gene match: 10. The CDR3 has 13 residues. Germline V lookup: CDR1 SGHDN, CDR2 FVKESK. In DNA form, the CDR3 reads TGTGCCAGCAGCCAAACGCCGACAGGGTTGTTCACCTTC. Protein: CASSQTPTGLFTF. Looking up the rest from reference TRBV14 and TRBJ1-2 gives the full variable domain: EAGVTQFPSHSVIEKGQTVTLRCDPISGHDNLYWYRRVMGKEIKFLLHFVKESKQDESGMPNNRFLAERTGGTYSTLKVQPAELEDSGVYFCASSQTPTGLFTFGSGTRLTVV.

The chain employs TRBV5-1 and TRBJ1-1; D is perhaps TRBD1 (5 bases). The CDR3 has 14 amino acids. Trimming took off 7 bases at V and 1 base at J, with 14 bases between the two ends. From germline, CDR1 is SGHRS and CDR2 YFSETQ. The CDR3 DNA sequence: TGCGCCAGCGCCTTGGGGGGACCGAACACTGAAGCTTTCTTT. Protein sequence: CASALGGPNTEAFF. Full variable domain (outside the CDR3, taken from reference TRBV5-1 and TRBJ1-1): KAGVTQTPRYLIKTRGQQVTLSCSPISGHRSVSWYQQTPGQGLQFLFEYFSETQRNKGNFPGRFSGRQFSNSRSEMNVSTLELGDSALYLCASALGGPNTEAFFGQGTRLTVV.

The CDR3 DNA sequence: TGTGCCAGCAGCTCTACCCCTTTTGGGAGGACACTAAACATTCAGTACTTC. Protein sequence: CASSSTPFGRTLNIQYF. The chain joins TRBV7-9 to TRBJ2-4; tentatively, D is TRBD2 (6 bases). The germline V and J ends were trimmed by 4 bases and 6 bases, with 22 bases remaining between them. The CDR3 is made up of 17 amino acids. The germline CDR1 and CDR2 sequences are SEHNR and FQNEAQ (reference sequence).

The genes are TRBV28 and TRBJ1-1, with 7 bases identical to TRBD1. Germline CDR1 is MDHEN and CDR2 is SYDVKM. The CDR3 length is 15 residues. J gave up 1 base and V 9 bases, and 11 bases lay outside the gene matches. As DNA, the CDR3 is TGTGCCAGTATTAAGGGGGCGGCGGGGAACACTGAAGCTTTCTTT. This translates into CASIKGAAGNTEAFF. The entire variable domain, with the rest obtained from reference TRBV28 and TRBJ1-1, is as follows: DVKVTQSSRYLVKRTGEKVFLECVQDMDHENMFWYRQDPGLGLRLIYFSYDVKMKEKGDIPEGYSVSREKKERFSLILESASTNQTSMYLCASIKGAAGNTEAFFGQGTRLTVV.

The gene calls are TRBV5-6 and TRBJ2-7; 8 bases agree with TRBD1. The CDR3 is 15 residues long. Germline assignment: CDR1 SGHDT and CDR2 YYEEEE. Trimming took 3 bases from V and 6 from J; bases not matched to a gene: 11. For the CDR3, the DNA is TGTGCCAGCAGCTGGCCGGGGCAGGGGGCTGGCGAGCAGTACTTC. This gives the protein CASSWPGQGAGEQYF.